This T cell receptor (beta chain) was sequenced during a study of OX40 agonist ivuxolimab in advanced cancers. Overall study context: An anti-OX40 (CD134) antibody with agonistic activity, ivuxolimab, was administered to patients.

The CDR3 extends over 17 amino acids. Germline V gene sequence: CDR1 SGHVS, CDR2 FNYEAQ. V was pared by 5 bases and J by 0 bases, with 16 bases between. The protocol was immunoSEQ multiplex PCR, while the TCRdb copy is restricted to in-frame clones and leaves out a portion. This sample has 70,000 or so clones; about 89% occur once, and the top ten carry 0.25% to 0.3%. The TCR sequence derives from an adult with an advanced solid tumor such as melanoma, head and neck, liver or kidney cancer. Sequencing was performed on CD4+ or CD8+ T cells sorted from blood, taken in a trial of the OX40 agonist ivuxolimab. The V gene is TRBV7-6, the J gene TRBJ2-2, with D hard to call. CDR3 loop: CASSRPPGFTNTGELFF. CDR3 nucleotide sequence: TGTGCCAGCAGCAGGCCCCCAGGTTTTACGAACACCGGGGAGCTGTTTTTT.